The 23 T cell receptor beta chains reported below all come from one sample, sequenced in a study of cytomegalovirus exposure and HLA in healthy donors. The primer mix had 60 Vbeta and 13 Jbeta primers. The method was immunoSEQ multiplex PCR; TCRdb's version includes in-frame clones alone and lacks a portion of them. The sample has 170,000 or so clones; under 85% are singletons. Sequencing was carried out using PBMCs. The receptor set was obtained from a man aged 18 to 30 in good health and CMV-seronegative.

The chain is built from TRBV19 and TRBJ2-1, with 13 bases aligning to TRBD2. The CDR3 has 15 residues. Germline-derived CDR1 and CDR2 are LNHDA and SQIVND (reference sequence). Unmatched junction bases numbered 13, after V lost 5 bases and J lost 15 bases. This chain's CDR3 is CASSLGTSGGALSFF. CDR3 coding DNA: TGTGCCAGTAGTCTTGGTACTAGCGGGGGGGCTCTTTCGTTCTTC.

V usage is TRBV5-1 and J usage is TRBJ2-7; D is perhaps TRBD1 (6 bases). Germline-derived CDR1 and CDR2 are SGHRS and YFSETQ. The CDR3 is made up of 15 amino acids. Trimming removed 2 bases at V and 4 bases at J, with 16 bases between. The CDR3 nucleotides are TGCGCCAGCAGCTTTGGACAGAGTGGACGTTACGAGCAGTACTTC. It specifies CASSFGQSGRYEQYF.

This sequence joins TRBV7-9 and TRBJ2-5, with D perhaps TRBD1 (5 bases). CDR3 length equals 14 residues. V gave up 2 bases and J gave up 7 bases, with 14 bases separating them. Germline CDR1 reads SEHNR; CDR2 reads FQNEAQ (reference sequence). This CDR3 is CASSLFRAGRTQYF. The CDR3, as DNA: TGTGCCAGCAGCTTATTCAGGGCAGGCCGGACCCAGTACTTC.

The V call is TRBV6-1, the J call TRBJ2-7; 8 bases agree with TRBD2. Germline V CDR1 and CDR2: MNHNS, SASEGT. This CDR3 comprises 15 residues. V dropped 4 bases and J dropped 3; count of bases not matched to a gene: 8. CDR3 sequence (DNA): TGTGCCAGCAGTGCCGGACCGGGGGGGCGCTACGAGCAGTACTTC. Translating gives CASSAGPGGRYEQYF.

J is TRBJ2-5 and V is TRBV19; TRBD2 is a possible D gene (7 bases). CDR1 and CDR2 from the germline V gene are LNHDA and SQIVND (reference sequence). V dropped 5 bases and J dropped 7 bases, with 20 bases sitting between them. CDR3 length: 15 amino acids. In DNA, the CDR3 is TGTGCCAGTAGTGCTCTCGGCGGGGGCCCAGGGACCCAGTACTTC. This encodes CASSALGGGPGTQYF.

V gene TRBV2 combines with J gene TRBJ1-5; a possible D gene is TRBD1 (5 bases). Germline values: CDR1 SNHLY, CDR2 FYNNEI. The CDR3 sequence is 15 residues long. The V and J ends lost 1 base and 4 bases respectively, with 11 bases between them. CDR3 sequence reads: CASSEDRFSNQPQHF. The DNA for the CDR3 is TGTGCCAGCAGTGAAGACAGGTTTAGTAATCAGCCCCAGCATTTT.

CDR3 in amino acids: CASSPGNEQYF. CDR3 DNA sequence: TGTGCCAGCAGCCCCGGGAACGAGCAGTACTTC. This sequence joins TRBV5-5 and TRBJ2-7, with a possible D match to TRBD2 (5 bases). V dropped 4 bases and J dropped 5 bases, with 7 bases sitting between them. The length of the CDR3 is 11 residues. Germline values: CDR1 SGHKS, CDR2 YYEKEE (reference sequence).

The chain links TRBV7-9 to TRBJ2-7, with 10 bases lining up with TRBD1. The CDR3 consists of 13 residues. Germline trimming cut 5 bases from V and 5 bases from J; bases unmatched to any gene: 3. Germline values: CDR1 SEHNR, CDR2 FQNEAQ (reference sequence). CDR3 nucleotides: TGTGCCAGCAGCCTCGGGACAGGGGACGAGCAGTACTTC. Encoded protein: CASSLGTGDEQYF.

This chain uses TRBV6-5 with TRBJ1-2, with 7 bases lining up with TRBD1. Germline CDR1 is MNHEY and CDR2 is SVGAGI. Trimming removed 0 bases from V and 7 bases from J; junction bases left unmatched: 8. The CDR3 has 15 residues. The CDR3 is CASSYSNRGLSGYTF. The CDR3 DNA is TGTGCCAGCAGTTACTCGAATAGGGGGCTCTCTGGCTACACCTTC.

The CDR3 sequence: CASSLDLPGQGGGELFF. DNA for the CDR3: TGTGCCAGCAGCTTAGACCTACCGGGACAGGGGGGCGGGGAGCTGTTTTTT. The gene calls are TRBV11-3 and TRBJ2-2, with 11 positions matching TRBD1. The CDR3 is 17 residues long. CDR1 is SGHNT and CDR2 is YENEEA in the germline V gene. V lost 0 bases to trimming and J lost 7 bases; unmatched junction nucleotides: 7.

The rearrangement uses TRBV6-6 and TRBJ1-1, with D hard to call. The CDR3 sequence is 13 residues long. Deletions cut 4 bases from V and 5 bases from J, with 11 bases between. Germline loops: CDR1 MNHNY, CDR2 SVGAGI (reference sequence). CDR3 residues: CASSSRTNTEAFF. Written as DNA, the CDR3 is TGTGCCAGCAGTTCAAGAACAAATACTGAAGCTTTCTTT.

This clone was counted between two and nine times. V and J are TRBV6-1 and TRBJ2-2; 7 bases fit TRBD1. V shed 5 bases and J 5 bases; nucleotides not matched to a gene: 5. The CDR3 runs to 14 residues. Germline CDR1 reads MNHNS; CDR2 reads SASEGT. This CDR3 reads CASSSTGETGELFF. The CDR3 DNA reads TGTGCCAGCAGTTCAACAGGGGAAACCGGGGAGCTGTTTTTT.

The chain is built from TRBV5-6 and TRBJ1-3, with TRBD1 as a possible D gene (5 bases). The V end lost 2 bases, the J end lost 3 bases, and 24 bases lay between the germline ends. The CDR3 runs to 19 residues. Germline lookup yields CDR1 SGHDT and CDR2 YYEEEE. The CDR3 sequence is CASSFLGYSAGGDGNTIYF. The CDR3, as DNA: TGTGCCAGCAGCTTTTTAGGTTACTCAGCCGGGGGTGATGGAAACACCATATATTTT. Based on the CDR3 plus reference TRBV5-6 and TRBJ1-3, the full variable domain is DAGVTQSPTHLIKTRGQQVTLRCSPKSGHDTVSWYQQALGQGPQFIFQYYEEEERQRGNFPDRFSGHQFPNYSSELNVNALLLGDSALYLCASSFLGYSAGGDGNTIYFGEGSWLTVV.

As for this clone: This CDR3 is also generated by other DNA sequences in the sample. V usage is TRBV19 and J usage is TRBJ1-5, with D possibly being TRBD1 (5 bases). This CDR3 region has 15 residues. V was cut by 6 bases and J by 0 bases, with 12 bases left in between. The V gene's germline CDR1 is LNHDA and CDR2 SQIVND (reference sequence). CDR3 DNA sequence: TGTGCCAGTAGCATTACTCAGGGTAGCAATCAGCCCCAGCATTTT. This codes for CASSITQGSNQPQHF. Variable domain in full (rest from reference TRBV19 and TRBJ1-5): DGGITQSPKYLFRKEGQNVTLSCEQNLNHDAMYWYRQDPGQGLRLIYYSQIVNDFQKGDIAEGYSVSREKKESFPLTVTSAQKNPTAFYLCASSITQGSNQPQHFGDGTRLSIL.

The table lists this clone with a count of one. The V gene is TRBV6-5, the J gene TRBJ2-2; 9 bases align to TRBD2. The junction had 5 bases not matched to a gene; V was cut back by 6 bases and J by 6 bases. This CDR3 region has 14 residues. Germline CDR1 and CDR2: MNHEY and SVGAGI. CDR3 nucleotides: TGTGCCAGCAGCTGGTGGACTAGCGCCGGGGAGCTGTTTTTT. Its translation is CASSWWTSAGELFF.

V gene TRBV19 combines with J gene TRBJ2-1, with 7 bases lining up with TRBD1. Germline V lookup: CDR1 LNHDA, CDR2 SQIVND (reference sequence). The trim removed 9 bases at V and 3 bases at J, leaving 11 bases unmatched. The CDR3 has 15 residues. CDR3 amino acids: CASSIGDRGYNEQFF. CDR3 nucleotide sequence: TGTGCCAGCTCAATTGGGGACAGAGGCTACAATGAGCAGTTCTTC.

In its sample, this clone was seen once. V gene TRBV9 combines with J gene TRBJ2-3, with 8 bases that match TRBD2. CDR1 and CDR2 from the germline V gene are SGDLS and YYNGEE. V shed 0 bases, J shed 2 bases, and the junction held 2 bases outside the gene matches. This CDR3 region has 15 residues. CDR3 residues: CASSVDGRATDTQYF. CDR3 DNA: TGTGCCAGCAGCGTAGACGGGAGGGCCACAGATACGCAGTATTTT.

The chain uses TRBV5-1 and TRBJ2-2, with D possibly matching TRBD1 (7 bases). Germline lookup yields CDR1 SGHRS and CDR2 YFSETQ. The CDR3 totals 14 residues. V lost 5 bases to trimming and J lost 3 bases, with 11 bases between them. CDR3 DNA sequence: TGCGCCAGCAGAGGCAGGGGGGACACCGGGGAGCTGTTTTTT. This codes for CASRGRGDTGELFF.

This clone was found once. The rearrangement uses TRBV9 and TRBJ2-3; 8 bases agree with TRBD2. Trimming removed 2 bases from V and 0 bases from J; junction bases left unmatched: 5. Looked up from germline, CDR1 is SGDLS and CDR2 is YYNGEE. The CDR3 loop spans 16 amino acids. CDR3 protein: CASSVDSGESTDTQYF. The CDR3 region has the DNA TGTGCCAGCAGCGTGGATAGCGGGGAAAGCACAGATACGCAGTATTTT.

The chain uses TRBV21-1 and TRBJ1-6; the table names TRBD1, a call not compared with the DNA. TRBV21-1 is assigned pseudogene status. This CDR3 is 19 amino acids long. CDR3 loop: CANSNVDRELREVSSPLHF. The CDR3 nucleotides are TGTGCCAACAGCAATGTGGACAGGGAATTACGAGAGGTAAGTTCACCCCTCCACTTT.

The rearrangement uses TRBV2 and TRBJ2-5, with unresolved D. Gene TRBJ2-7 matches the end of the DNA better, so the J call may be wrong. Germline CDR1 reads SNHLY; CDR2 reads FYNNEI. This CDR3 spans 12 amino acids. The CDR3 nucleotides are TGTGCCAGCAGTGGGAGTGGGTACGAGCAGTACTTC. It yields the protein CASSGSGYEQYF.

The V and J genes are TRBV5-1 and TRBJ1-4; 12 nucleotides align to TRBD1. The CDR3 is made up of 16 amino acids. CDR1 is SGHRS, CDR2 YFSETQ, per germline. V lost 4 bases, J lost 8 bases, and 9 bases stayed unmatched. The CDR3 loop is CASSLGQGALGEKLFF. The CDR3 bases are TGCGCCAGCAGCCTGGGACAGGGGGCTTTGGGCGAAAAACTGTTTTTT.

The genes are TRBV18 and TRBJ2-7; D is perhaps TRBD1 (5 bases). Germline assignment: CDR1 KGHSH and CDR2 LQKENI. This CDR3 is 14 amino acids long. V lost 2 bases and J 3 bases, leaving 11 bases between the germline ends. The DNA of the CDR3 is TGTGCCAGCTCACCAGGGGCAGACAACTACGAGCAGTACTTC. Its protein is CASSPGADNYEQYF.